This TCR beta chain derives from a study of radiotherapy plus CTLA-4 blockade in lung cancer. Turning to the study itself: Across the patients, objective responses occurred in less than 20%, and disease control in approximately 30%.

Germline assignment: CDR1 SGDLS and CDR2 YYNGEE. The CDR3 totals 15 residues. Patients in the study, people with chemo-refractory metastatic non-small-cell lung cancer, received focal radiation plus ipilimumab CTLA-4 blockade. Profiling relied on immunoSEQ multiplex PCR, and the TCRdb table lists in-frame clones only, not all of them. Of roughly 53,000 clones in the sample, around 80% were seen once. General study points: TCR clones from tumors expanded in blood after radiotherapy plus ipilimumab.

A note on this clone: Antigen: not known.

This clonotype was obtained from a human donor with non-small cell lung cancer who had a partial response to radiotherapy plus ipilimumab. The input for sequencing was peripheral blood, taken from a patient treated with radiotherapy plus ipilimumab. This rearrangement joins TRBV9 to TRBJ2-5, with D unresolved. The closer fit of TRBJ2-7 to the DNA end suggests the J call may be wrong. CDR3 sequence: CASSRAAVNSYEQYF. CDR3 coding DNA: TGTGCCAGCAGCCGAGCCGCGGTGAACTCCTACGAGCAGTACTTC.